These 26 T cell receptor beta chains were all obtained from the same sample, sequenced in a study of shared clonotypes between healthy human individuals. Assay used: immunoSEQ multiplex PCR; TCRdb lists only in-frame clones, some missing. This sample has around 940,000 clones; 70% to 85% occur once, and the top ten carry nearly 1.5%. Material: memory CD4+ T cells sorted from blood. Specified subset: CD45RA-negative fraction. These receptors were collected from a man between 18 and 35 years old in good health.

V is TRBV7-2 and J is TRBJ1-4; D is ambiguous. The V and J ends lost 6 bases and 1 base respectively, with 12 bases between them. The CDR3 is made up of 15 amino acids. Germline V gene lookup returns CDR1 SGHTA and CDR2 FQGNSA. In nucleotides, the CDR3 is TGTGCCAGCAGTTCGAACCGGGTAACTAATGAAAAACTGTTTTTT. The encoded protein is CASSSNRVTNEKLFF. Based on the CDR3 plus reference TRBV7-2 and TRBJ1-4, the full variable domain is GAGVSQSPSNKVTEKGKDVELRCDPISGHTALYWYRQSLGQGLEFLIYFQGNSAPDKSGLPSDRFSAERTGGSVSTLTIQRTQQEDSAVYLCASSSNRVTNEKLFFGSGTQLSVL.

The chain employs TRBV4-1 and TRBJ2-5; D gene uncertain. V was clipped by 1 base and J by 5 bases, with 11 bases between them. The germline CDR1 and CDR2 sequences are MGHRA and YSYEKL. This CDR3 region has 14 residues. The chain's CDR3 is CASSQVETLETQYF. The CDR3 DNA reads TGCGCCAGCAGCCAAGTAGAGACTTTGGAGACCCAGTACTTC.

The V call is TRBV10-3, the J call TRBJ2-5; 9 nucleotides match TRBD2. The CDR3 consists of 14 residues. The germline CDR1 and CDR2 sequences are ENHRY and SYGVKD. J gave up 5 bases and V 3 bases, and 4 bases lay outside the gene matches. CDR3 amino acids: CAISDGGGAETQYF. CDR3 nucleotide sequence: TGTGCCATCAGTGACGGCGGGGGGGCCGAGACCCAGTACTTC.

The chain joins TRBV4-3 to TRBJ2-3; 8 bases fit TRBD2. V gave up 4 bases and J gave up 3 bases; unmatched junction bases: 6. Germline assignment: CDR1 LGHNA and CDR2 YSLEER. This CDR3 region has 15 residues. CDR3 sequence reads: CASSPGSGSTDTQYF. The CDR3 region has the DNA TGCGCCAGCAGCCCAGGAAGCGGGAGTACAGATACGCAGTATTTT.

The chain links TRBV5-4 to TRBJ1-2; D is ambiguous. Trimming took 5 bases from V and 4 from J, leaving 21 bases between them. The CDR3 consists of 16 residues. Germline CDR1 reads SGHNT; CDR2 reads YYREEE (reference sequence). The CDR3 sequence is CASSIDSGLAGYGYTF. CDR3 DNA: TGTGCCAGCAGTATAGACTCGGGTCTTGCGGGCTATGGCTACACCTTC.

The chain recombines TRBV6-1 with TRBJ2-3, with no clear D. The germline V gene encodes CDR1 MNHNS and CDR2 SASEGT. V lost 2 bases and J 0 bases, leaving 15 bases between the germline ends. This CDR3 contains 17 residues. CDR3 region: CASSESPGGASTDTQYF. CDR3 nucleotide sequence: TGTGCCAGCAGTGAAAGTCCGGGTGGAGCGAGCACAGATACGCAGTATTTT.

Here the CDR3 reads CASSLAQGYGDTQYF. CDR3 DNA sequence: TGTGCCAGCAGCTTAGCGCAGGGTTACGGAGATACGCAGTATTTT. The chain carries TRBV7-9 and TRBJ2-3; D is perhaps TRBD1 (5 bases). The CDR3 spans 15 residues. Germline CDR1 SEHNR, CDR2 FQNEAQ (reference sequence). Trimming removed 0 bases at V and 5 bases at J, with 12 bases between. The full variable domain, completed using reference TRBV7-9 and TRBJ2-3, is DTGVSQNPRHKITKRGQNVTFRCDPISEHNRLYWYRQTLGQGPEFLTYFQNEAQLEKSRLLSDRFSAERPKGSFSTLEIQRTEQGDSAMYLCASSLAQGYGDTQYFGPGTRLTVL.

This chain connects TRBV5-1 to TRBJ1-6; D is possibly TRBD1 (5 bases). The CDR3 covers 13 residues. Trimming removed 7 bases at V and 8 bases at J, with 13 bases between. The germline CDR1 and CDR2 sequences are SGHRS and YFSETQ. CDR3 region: CASGPGGYSPLHF. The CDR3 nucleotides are TGCGCCAGCGGACCGGGGGGTTATTCACCCCTCCACTTT.

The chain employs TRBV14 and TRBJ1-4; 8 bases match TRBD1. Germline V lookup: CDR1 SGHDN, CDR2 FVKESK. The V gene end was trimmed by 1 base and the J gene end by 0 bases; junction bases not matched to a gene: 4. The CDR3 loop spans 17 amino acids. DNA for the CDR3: TGTGCCAGCAGCCAAGCGGACAGGGAGACAACTAATGAAAAACTGTTTTTT. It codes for CASSQADRETTNEKLFF.

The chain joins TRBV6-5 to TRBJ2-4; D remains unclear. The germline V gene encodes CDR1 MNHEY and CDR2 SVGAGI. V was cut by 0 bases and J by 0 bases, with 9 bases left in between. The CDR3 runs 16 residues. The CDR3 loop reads CASSYSSLLAKNIQYF. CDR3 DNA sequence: TGTGCCAGCAGTTACTCGAGTTTACTAGCCAAAAACATTCAGTACTTC.

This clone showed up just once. The CDR3, as DNA: TGTGCCAGTAGTTTTACCCCTGACGAGCAGTACTTC. Protein product: CASSFTPDEQYF. The V gene is TRBV19, the J gene TRBJ2-7; D ambiguous. The V end was cut by 5 bases, the J end by 5 bases, with 10 bases between. The CDR3 covers 12 residues. Germline CDR1 LNHDA, CDR2 SQIVND (reference sequence).

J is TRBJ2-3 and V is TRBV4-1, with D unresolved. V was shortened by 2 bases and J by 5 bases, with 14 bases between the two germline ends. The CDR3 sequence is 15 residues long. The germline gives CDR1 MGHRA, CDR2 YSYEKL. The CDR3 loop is CASSQRLPAVDTQYF. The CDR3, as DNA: TGCGCCAGCAGCCAAAGACTCCCAGCAGTAGATACGCAGTATTTT.

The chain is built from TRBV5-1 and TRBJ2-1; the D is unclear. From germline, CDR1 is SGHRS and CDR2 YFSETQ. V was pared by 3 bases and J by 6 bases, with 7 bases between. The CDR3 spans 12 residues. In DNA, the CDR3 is TGCGCCAGCAGCTCGCGATTCAATGAGCAGTTCTTC. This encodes CASSSRFNEQFF.

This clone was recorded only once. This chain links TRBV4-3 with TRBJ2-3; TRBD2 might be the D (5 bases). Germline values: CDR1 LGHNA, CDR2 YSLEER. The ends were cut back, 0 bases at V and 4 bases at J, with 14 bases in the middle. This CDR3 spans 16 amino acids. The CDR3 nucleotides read TGCGCCAGCAGCCAAGAAAGTGGGAGCCCCCCAGATACGCAGTATTTT. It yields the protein CASSQESGSPPDTQYF.

The CDR3: CASSELGTSGYNEQFF. CDR3 sequence (DNA): TGTGCCAGCAGTGAGCTCGGGACTAGCGGATACAATGAGCAGTTCTTC. J is TRBJ2-1 and V is TRBV25-1; TRBD2 agrees at 11 bases. The CDR3 length is 16 residues. The J segment lost 4 bases and the V segment lost 3 bases, leaving 5 bases of the junction unmatched. Germline CDR1 and CDR2: MGHDK and SYGVNS.

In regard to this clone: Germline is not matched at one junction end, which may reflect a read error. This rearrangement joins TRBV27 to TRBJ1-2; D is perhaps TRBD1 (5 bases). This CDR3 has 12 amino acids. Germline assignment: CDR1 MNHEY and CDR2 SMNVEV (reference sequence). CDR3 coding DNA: TGTGCCAGCAGTTTGTCAGGGACGGGTTCTAACTTC. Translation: CASSLSGTGSNF.

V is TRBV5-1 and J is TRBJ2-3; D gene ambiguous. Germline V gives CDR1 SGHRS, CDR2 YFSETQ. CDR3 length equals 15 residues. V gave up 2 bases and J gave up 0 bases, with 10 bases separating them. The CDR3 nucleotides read TGCGCCAGCAGCTTTTCGCCGGCTAGCACAGATACGCAGTATTTT. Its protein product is CASSFSPASTDTQYF.

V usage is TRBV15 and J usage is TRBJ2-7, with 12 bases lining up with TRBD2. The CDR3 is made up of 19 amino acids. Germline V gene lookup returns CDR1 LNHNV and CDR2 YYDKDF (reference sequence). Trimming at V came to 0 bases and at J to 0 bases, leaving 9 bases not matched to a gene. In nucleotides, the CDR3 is TGTGCCACCAGCAGAGAATCTATTGGACTAGCGGGGTACTCCTACGAGCAGTACTTC. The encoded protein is CATSRESIGLAGYSYEQYF.

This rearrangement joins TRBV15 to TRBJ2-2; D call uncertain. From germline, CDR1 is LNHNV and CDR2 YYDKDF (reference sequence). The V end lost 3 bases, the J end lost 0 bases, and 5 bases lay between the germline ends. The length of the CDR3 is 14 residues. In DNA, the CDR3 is TGTGCCACCAGCAGGGTTACGAACACCGGGGAGCTGTTTTTT. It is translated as CATSRVTNTGELFF. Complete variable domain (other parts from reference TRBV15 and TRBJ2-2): DAMVIQNPRYQVTQFGKPVTLSCSQTLNHNVMYWYQQKSSQAPKLLFHYYDKDFNNEADTPDNFQSRRPNTSFCFLDIRSPGLGDTAMYLCATSRVTNTGELFFGEGSRLTVL.

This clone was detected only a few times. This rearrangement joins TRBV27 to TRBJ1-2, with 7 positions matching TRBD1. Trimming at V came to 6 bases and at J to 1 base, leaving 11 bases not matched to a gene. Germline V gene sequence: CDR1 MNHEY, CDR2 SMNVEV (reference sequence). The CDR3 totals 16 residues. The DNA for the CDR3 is TGTGCCAGCAGCGGGTCACAGGGGATAGGTAACTATGGCTACACCTTC. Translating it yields CASSGSQGIGNYGYTF.

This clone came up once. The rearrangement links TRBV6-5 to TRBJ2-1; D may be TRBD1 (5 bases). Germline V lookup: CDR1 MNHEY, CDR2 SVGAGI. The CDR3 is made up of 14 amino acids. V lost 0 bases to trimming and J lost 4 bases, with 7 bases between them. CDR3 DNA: TGTGCCAGCAGTTACTCGAACAGGTACAATGAGCAGTTCTTC. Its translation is CASSYSNRYNEQFF.

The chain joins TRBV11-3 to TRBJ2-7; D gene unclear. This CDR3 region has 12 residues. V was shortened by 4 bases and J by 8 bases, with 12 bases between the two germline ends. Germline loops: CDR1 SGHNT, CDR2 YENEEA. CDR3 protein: CASSSHQGQQYF. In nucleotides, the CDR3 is TGTGCCAGCAGCTCCCACCAAGGCCAGCAGTACTTC.

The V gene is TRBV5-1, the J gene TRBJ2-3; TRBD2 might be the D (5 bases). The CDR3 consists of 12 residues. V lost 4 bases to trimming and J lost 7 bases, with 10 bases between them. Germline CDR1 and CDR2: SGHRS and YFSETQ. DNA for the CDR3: TGCGCCAGCAGCCTTGGACTTAATACGCAGTATTTT. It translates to CASSLGLNTQYF.

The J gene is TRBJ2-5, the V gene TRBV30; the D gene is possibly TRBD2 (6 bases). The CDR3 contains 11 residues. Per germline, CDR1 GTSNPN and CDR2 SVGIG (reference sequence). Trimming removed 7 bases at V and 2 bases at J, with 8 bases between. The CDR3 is CASSGQETQYF. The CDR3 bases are TGTGCCTCGAGCGGGCAAGAGACCCAGTACTTC.

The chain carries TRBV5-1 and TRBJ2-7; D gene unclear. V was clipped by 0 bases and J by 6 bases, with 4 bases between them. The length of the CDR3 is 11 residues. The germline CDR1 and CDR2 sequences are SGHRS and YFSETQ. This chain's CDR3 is CASSLGFEQYF. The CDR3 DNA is TGCGCCAGCAGCTTGGGGTTCGAGCAGTACTTC. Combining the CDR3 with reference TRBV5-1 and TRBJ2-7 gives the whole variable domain KAGVTQTPRYLIKTRGQQVTLSCSPISGHRSVSWYQQTPGQGLQFLFEYFSETQRNKGNFPGRFSGRQFSNSRSEMNVSTLELGDSALYLCASSLGFEQYFGPGTRLTVT.

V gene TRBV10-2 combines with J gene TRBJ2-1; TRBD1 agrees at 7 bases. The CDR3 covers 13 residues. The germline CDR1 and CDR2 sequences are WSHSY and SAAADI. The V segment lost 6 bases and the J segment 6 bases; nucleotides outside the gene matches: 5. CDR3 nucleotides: TGCGCCAGCAGGAGGCAGGGGGTCAATGAGCAGTTCTTC. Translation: CASRRQGVNEQFF.